What follows are 14 T cell receptor beta chains derived from one specimen sequenced in a study of blood T cell repertoires in COVID-19. Profiled with immunoSEQ multiplex PCR; TCRdb holds only in-frame clones, not every one. The data show roughly 63,000 clones, with 88% seen just once and 20% to 25% held by the top ten. Sequences were obtained from peripheral blood. The receptor set was obtained from a woman between 45 and 65 years old with active or convalescent COVID-19.

This chain links TRBV6-6 with TRBJ1-1; a weak D match, TRBD1 (6 bases). The germline CDR1 and CDR2 sequences are MNHNY and SVGAGI (reference sequence). V was clipped by 1 base and J by 4 bases, with 13 bases between them. This CDR3 spans 15 amino acids. CDR3: CASSYWEGGGTEAFF. CDR3 nucleotides: TGTGCCAGCAGTTACTGGGAGGGAGGGGGCACTGAAGCTTTCTTT.

The chain combines TRBV29-1 with TRBJ1-1, with TRBD1 identical over 9 bases. Germline CDR1 reads SQVTM; CDR2 reads ANQGSEA. The CDR3 consists of 15 residues. V lost 3 bases and J lost 5; bases outside the gene matches: 10. CDR3 sequence reads: CSVERTGDLSTEAFF. The DNA of the CDR3 is TGCAGCGTTGAGCGGACAGGGGACTTGAGTACTGAAGCTTTCTTT.

The gene calls are TRBV28 and TRBJ1-1; TRBD1 matches at 10 bases. With V trimmed by 4 bases and J by 4 bases, 6 bases remained unmatched. The CDR3 contains 15 residues. Looked up from germline, CDR1 is MDHEN and CDR2 is SYDVKM. CDR3 in DNA: TGTGCCAGCAGTTCGACAGGGGGCGGGATCACTGAAGCTTTCTTT. Amino acids: CASSSTGGGITEAFF.

V and J are TRBV12-5 and TRBJ2-1; D gene unclear. This CDR3 contains 12 residues. With 4 bases removed from V and 6 bases from J, the gap between germline ends came to 7 bases. The germline CDR1 and CDR2 sequences are LGHNT and FRNRAP. The CDR3: CASGSRSNEQFF. CDR3 nucleotides: TGTGCTAGTGGTTCTCGCAGCAATGAGCAGTTCTTC.

This clone came up once. CDR3 coding DNA: TGCGCCAGCAGCTTGCTAGCAGGGGGCTTAACTGAAGCTTTCTTT. This encodes CASSLLAGGLTEAFF. This sequence joins TRBV5-1 and TRBJ1-1; TRBD1 matches at 8 bases. This CDR3 contains 15 residues. The V and J ends lost 1 base and 5 bases, in that order; junction bases with no gene match: 7. Germline-derived CDR1 and CDR2 are SGHRS and YFSETQ.

This chain links TRBV5-4 with TRBJ2-7, with 12 bases fitting TRBD2. Losses at the gene ends were 2 bases for V and 7 bases for J; bases not matched to a gene: 7. Germline V gene lookup returns CDR1 SGHNT and CDR2 YYREEE (reference sequence). This CDR3 contains 15 residues. CDR3 nucleotides: TGTGCCAGCAGCTTAAGGACTAGCGGGAAGGGTGAGCAGTACTTC. It is translated as CASSLRTSGKGEQYF.

CDR3 sequence (DNA): TGTGCCAGCAGTTCTATCCGGGACAGTTCTGAAGCTTTCTTT. Protein sequence: CASSSIRDSSEAFF. The genes are TRBV6-5 and TRBJ1-1, with 7 bases lining up with TRBD1. The junction had 8 bases not matched to a gene; V was cut back by 4 bases and J by 6 bases. The CDR3 extends over 14 amino acids. Per germline, CDR1 MNHEY and CDR2 SVGAGI.

In DNA, the CDR3 is TGTGCCAGCGCAGAAAAACAGCAGAACACTGAAGCTTTCTTT. The encoded protein is CASAEKQQNTEAFF. The chain links TRBV6-5 to TRBJ1-1, with D uncertain. Germline CDR1 MNHEY, CDR2 SVGAGI. This CDR3 contains 14 residues. With 8 bases removed from V and 1 base from J, the gap between germline ends came to 14 bases.

The chain has TRBV18 and TRBJ1-1; D may be TRBD1 (6 bases). Trimming took off 6 bases at V and 8 bases at J, with 13 bases between the two ends. CDR1 and CDR2 (germline): KGHSH, LQKENI. This CDR3 contains 12 residues. CDR3 protein: CASSQGGEEAFF. CDR3 sequence (DNA): TGTGCCAGCTCCCAAGGGGGGGAAGAAGCTTTCTTT.

This chain joins TRBV9 and TRBJ2-5; 7 bases line up with TRBD2. The ends lost 3 bases at V and 4 bases at J; junction bases unmatched: 9. Germline values: CDR1 SGDLS, CDR2 YYNGEE. The CDR3 is 15 amino acids. DNA of the CDR3: TGTGCCAGCAGCGGAAGTGTGAGGGAGGGAGAGACCCAGTACTTC. Translation gives CASSGSVREGETQYF.

The genes are TRBV27 and TRBJ2-6; the match to TRBD2 covers 8 bases. Germline assignment: CDR1 MNHEY and CDR2 SMNVEV (reference sequence). The junction had 18 bases not matched to a gene; V was cut back by 8 bases and J by 0 bases. This CDR3 comprises 20 residues. CDR3 nucleotides: TGTGCCAGCCCTACCCGAGGCGAGACTAGCGTCTACTCTGGGGCCAACGTCCTGACTTTC. It specifies CASPTRGETSVYSGANVLTF. Full variable domain (rest looked up from reference TRBV27 and TRBJ2-6): EAQVTQNPRYLITVTGKKLTVTCSQNMNHEYMSWYRQDPGLGLRQIYYSMNVEVTDKGDVPEGYKVSRKEKRNFPLILESPSPNQTSLYFCASPTRGETSVYSGANVLTFGAGSRLTVL.

CDR3 nucleotides: TGCGCCAGCAGCGAAGGTACGGGACAGATTAGCACAGATACGCAGTATTTT. It is translated as CASSEGTGQISTDTQYF. This chain joins TRBV5-1 and TRBJ2-3; 7 bases are a match to TRBD1. J was trimmed by 0 bases and V by 4 bases; bases with no gene match: 11. Germline V gene lookup returns CDR1 SGHRS and CDR2 YFSETQ. This CDR3 has 17 amino acids.

The chain carries TRBV11-1 and TRBJ2-7, with no clear D. The V end was cut by 1 base, the J end by 6 bases, with 16 bases between. In germline, CDR1 is SGHAT, CDR2 FQDESV (reference sequence). This CDR3 comprises 15 residues. The CDR3: CASSLGFEAPLEQYF. CDR3 DNA: TGTGCCAGCAGCTTAGGTTTCGAGGCCCCCCTCGAGCAGTACTTC.

The chain combines TRBV9 with TRBJ1-2, with D perhaps TRBD1 (6 bases). The ends were cut back, 3 bases at V and 2 bases at J, with 26 bases in the middle. The germline V gene has CDR1 SGDLS and CDR2 YYNGEE. This CDR3 spans 19 amino acids. This CDR3 reads CASSASGTVRGALNYGYTF. In nucleotides, the CDR3 is TGTGCCAGCAGCGCTTCCGGCACAGTCCGGGGGGCGCTGAACTATGGCTACACCTTC.